This T cell receptor beta chain was identified during a study of shared clonotypes between healthy human individuals. Comments on this clone: Other DNA sequences of this sample code for an identical CDR3.

V lost 6 bases and J lost 2, with 10 bases in between. The length of the CDR3 is 14 residues. Germline V lookup: CDR1 KGHSH, CDR2 LQKENI. Sorted subsets were amplified in replicate PCRs using about 210 ng DNA, around 30,000 T cell genomes. The protocol was immunoSEQ multiplex PCR, while the TCRdb copy is restricted to in-frame clones and leaves out a portion. This sample has more than 1 million clones, with 75% to 85% found just once. Source material: memory CD4+ T cells from PBMCs. Subset meaning: CD45RA-negative fraction. The TCR originated in a man aged 18 to 30 in good health. Some clones in this sample may be carry-over from other donors' samples. The rearrangement joins TRBV18 to TRBJ2-2, with D possibly matching TRBD1 (6 bases). The CDR3 is CASSKDRNTGELFF. CDR3 sequence (DNA): TGTGCCAGCTCCAAGGACAGAAACACCGGGGAGCTGTTTTTT.